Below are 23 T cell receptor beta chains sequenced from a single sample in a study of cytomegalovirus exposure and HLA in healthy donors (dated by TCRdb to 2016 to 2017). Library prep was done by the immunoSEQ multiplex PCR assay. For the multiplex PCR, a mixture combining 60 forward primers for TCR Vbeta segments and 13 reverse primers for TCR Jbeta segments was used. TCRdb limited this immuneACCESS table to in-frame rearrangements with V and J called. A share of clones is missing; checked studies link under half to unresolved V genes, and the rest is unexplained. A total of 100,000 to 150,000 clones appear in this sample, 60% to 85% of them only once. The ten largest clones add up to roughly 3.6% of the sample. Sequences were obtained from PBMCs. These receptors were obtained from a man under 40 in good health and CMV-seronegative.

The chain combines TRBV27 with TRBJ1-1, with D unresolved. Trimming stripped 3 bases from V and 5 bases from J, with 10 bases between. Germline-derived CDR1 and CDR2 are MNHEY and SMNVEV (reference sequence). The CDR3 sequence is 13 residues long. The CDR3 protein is CASSFEGLTEAFF. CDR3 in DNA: TGTGCCAGCAGTTTTGAGGGATTAACTGAAGCTTTCTTT.

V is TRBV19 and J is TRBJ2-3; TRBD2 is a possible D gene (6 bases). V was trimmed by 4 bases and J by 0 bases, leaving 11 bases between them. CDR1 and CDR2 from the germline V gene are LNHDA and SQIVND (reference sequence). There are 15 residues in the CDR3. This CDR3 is CASSSQRVSTDTQYF. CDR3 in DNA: TGTGCCAGTAGTAGTCAGCGGGTTAGCACAGATACGCAGTATTTT.

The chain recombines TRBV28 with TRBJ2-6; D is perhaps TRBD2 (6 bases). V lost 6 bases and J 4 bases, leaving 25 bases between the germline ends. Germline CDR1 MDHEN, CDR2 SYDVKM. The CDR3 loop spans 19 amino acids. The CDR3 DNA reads TGTGCCAGCAGAACCCGGGGGTCAGTACGAGCGGCCGGGGCCAACGTCCTGACTTTC. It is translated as CASRTRGSVRAAGANVLTF.

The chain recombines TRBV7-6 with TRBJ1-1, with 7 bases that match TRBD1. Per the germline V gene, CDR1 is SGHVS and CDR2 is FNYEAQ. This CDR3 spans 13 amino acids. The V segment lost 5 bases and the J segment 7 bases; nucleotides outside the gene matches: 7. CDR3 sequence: CASSEGAYGEAFF. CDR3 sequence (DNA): TGTGCCAGCAGCGAGGGGGCGTACGGTGAAGCTTTCTTT.

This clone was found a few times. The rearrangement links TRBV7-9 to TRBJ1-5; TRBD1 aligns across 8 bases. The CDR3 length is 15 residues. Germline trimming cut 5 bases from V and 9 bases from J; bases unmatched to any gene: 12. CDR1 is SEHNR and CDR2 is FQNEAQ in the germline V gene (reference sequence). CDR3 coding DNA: TGTGCCAGCAGCCCGACAGGGGTGGCGATCATGCCCCAGCATTTT. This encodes CASSPTGVAIMPQHF.

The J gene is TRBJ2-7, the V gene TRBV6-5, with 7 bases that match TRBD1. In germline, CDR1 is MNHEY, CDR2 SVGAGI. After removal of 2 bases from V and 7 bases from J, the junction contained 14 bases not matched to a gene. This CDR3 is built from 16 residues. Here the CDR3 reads CASSYTTGKGAKEQYF. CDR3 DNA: TGTGCCAGCAGTTACACCACCGGAAAGGGGGCGAAGGAGCAGTACTTC.

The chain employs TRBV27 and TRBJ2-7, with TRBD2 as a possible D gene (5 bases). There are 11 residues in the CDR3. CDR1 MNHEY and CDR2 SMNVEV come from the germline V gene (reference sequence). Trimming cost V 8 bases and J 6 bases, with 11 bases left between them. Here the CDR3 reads CASGGRREQYF. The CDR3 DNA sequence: TGTGCCAGCGGAGGTAGGCGCGAGCAGTACTTC.

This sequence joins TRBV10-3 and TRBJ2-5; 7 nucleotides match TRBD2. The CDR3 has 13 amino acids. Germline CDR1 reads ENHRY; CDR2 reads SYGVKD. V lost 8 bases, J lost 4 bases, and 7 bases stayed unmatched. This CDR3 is CAISRGGLETQYF. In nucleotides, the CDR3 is TGTGCCATCTCGAGGGGAGGGTTAGAGACCCAGTACTTC.

The CDR3 nucleotides read TGTGCCAGCAGTGTGGTACCGGACACTGAAGCTTTCTTT. It yields the protein CASSVVPDTEAFF. The gene calls are TRBV27 and TRBJ1-1, with D unresolved. This CDR3 comprises 13 residues. Germline values: CDR1 MNHEY, CDR2 SMNVEV (reference sequence). Trimming shortened V by 5 bases and J by 3 bases, and 10 bases separated the two germline ends.

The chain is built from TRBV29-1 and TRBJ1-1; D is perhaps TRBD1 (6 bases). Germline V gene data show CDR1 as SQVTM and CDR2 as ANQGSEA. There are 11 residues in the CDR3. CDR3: CSTRGGPEAFF. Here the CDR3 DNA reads TGCAGTACCAGGGGCGGCCCTGAAGCTTTCTTT.

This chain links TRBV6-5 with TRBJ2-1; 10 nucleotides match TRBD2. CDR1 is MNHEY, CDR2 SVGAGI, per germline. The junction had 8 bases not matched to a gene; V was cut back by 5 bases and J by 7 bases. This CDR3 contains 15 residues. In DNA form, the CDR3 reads TGTGCCAGCAGTCGAGCGGGAGGGCCGTCAAATGAGCAGTTCTTC. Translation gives CASSRAGGPSNEQFF.

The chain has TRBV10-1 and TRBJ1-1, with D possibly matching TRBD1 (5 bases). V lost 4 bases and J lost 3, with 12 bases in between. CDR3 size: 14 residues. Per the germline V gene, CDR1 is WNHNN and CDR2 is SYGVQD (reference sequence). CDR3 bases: TGCGCCAGCAGTGGGGGCAGAGAAGACACTGAAGCTTTCTTT. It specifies CASSGGREDTEAFF.

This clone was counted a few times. CDR3 amino acids: CASSLITGIGNSPLHF. CDR3 DNA: TGTGCCAGCAGCTTAATAACAGGGATTGGTAATTCACCCCTCCACTTT. The rearrangement joins TRBV7-2 to TRBJ1-6, with a tentative D call TRBD1 (6 bases). The ends were cut back, 2 bases at V and 6 bases at J, with 14 bases in the middle. The CDR3 runs 16 residues. The germline CDR1 and CDR2 sequences are SGHTA and FQGNSA.

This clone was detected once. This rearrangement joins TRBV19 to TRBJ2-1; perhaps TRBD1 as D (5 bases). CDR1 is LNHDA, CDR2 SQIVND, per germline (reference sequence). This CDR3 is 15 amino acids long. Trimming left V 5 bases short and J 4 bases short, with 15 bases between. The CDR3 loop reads CASSFSTVYYNEQFF. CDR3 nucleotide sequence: TGTGCCAGTAGTTTCTCGACAGTATATTACAATGAGCAGTTCTTC.

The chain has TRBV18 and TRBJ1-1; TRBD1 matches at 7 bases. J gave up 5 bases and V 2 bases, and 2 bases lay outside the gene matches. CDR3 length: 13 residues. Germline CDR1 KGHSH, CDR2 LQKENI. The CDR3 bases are TGTGCCAGCTCACCAAAGACAGGGACTGAAGCTTTCTTT. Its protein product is CASSPKTGTEAFF. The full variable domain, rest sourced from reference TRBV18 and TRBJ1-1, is NAGVMQNPRHLVRRRGQEARLRCSPMKGHSHVYWYRQLPEEGLKFMVYLQKENIIDESGMPKERFSAEFPKEGPSILRIQQVVRGDSAAYFCASSPKTGTEAFFGQGTRLTVV.

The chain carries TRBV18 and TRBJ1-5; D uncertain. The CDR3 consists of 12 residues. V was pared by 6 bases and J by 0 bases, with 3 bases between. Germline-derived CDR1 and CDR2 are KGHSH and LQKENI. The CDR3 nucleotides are TGTGCCAGCTCCATTAGCAATCAGCCCCAGCATTTT. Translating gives CASSISNQPQHF.

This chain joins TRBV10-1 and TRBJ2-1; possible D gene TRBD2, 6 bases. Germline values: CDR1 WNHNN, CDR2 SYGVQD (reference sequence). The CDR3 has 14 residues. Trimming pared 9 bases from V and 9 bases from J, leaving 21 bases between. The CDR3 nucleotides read TGCGCCAGTGAAAACGGGCAGGCGGGGAGTGAGCAGTTCTTC. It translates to CASENGQAGSEQFF.

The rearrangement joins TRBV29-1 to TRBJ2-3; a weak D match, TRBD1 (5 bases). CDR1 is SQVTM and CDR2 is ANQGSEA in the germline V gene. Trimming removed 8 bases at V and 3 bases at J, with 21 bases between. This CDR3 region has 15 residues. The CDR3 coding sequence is TGCAGCACCGACAAGACAGTCCCCTCGACAGATACGCAGTATTTT. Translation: CSTDKTVPSTDTQYF.

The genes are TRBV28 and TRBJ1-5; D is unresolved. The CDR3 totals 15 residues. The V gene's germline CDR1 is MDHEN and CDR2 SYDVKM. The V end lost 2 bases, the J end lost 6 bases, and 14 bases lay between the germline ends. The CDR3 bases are TGTGCCAGCAGTTTAGGTGGAAGAGAGGGTCAGCCCCAGCATTTT. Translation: CASSLGGREGQPQHF. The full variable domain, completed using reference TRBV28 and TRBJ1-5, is DVKVTQSSRYLVKRTGEKVFLECVQDMDHENMFWYRQDPGLGLRLIYFSYDVKMKEKGDIPEGYSVSREKKERFSLILESASTNQTSMYLCASSLGGREGQPQHFGDGTRLSIL.

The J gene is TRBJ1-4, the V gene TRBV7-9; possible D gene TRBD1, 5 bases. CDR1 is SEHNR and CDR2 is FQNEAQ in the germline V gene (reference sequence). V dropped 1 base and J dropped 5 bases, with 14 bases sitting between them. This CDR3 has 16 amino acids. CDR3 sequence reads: CASSLGAGNLNEKLFF. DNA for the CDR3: TGTGCCAGCAGCTTAGGGGCAGGGAATCTGAATGAAAAACTGTTTTTT.

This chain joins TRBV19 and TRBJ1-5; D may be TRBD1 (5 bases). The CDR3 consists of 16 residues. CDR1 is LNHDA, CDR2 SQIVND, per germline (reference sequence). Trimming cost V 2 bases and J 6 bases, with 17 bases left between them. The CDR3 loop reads CASSIKVGGVGQPQHF. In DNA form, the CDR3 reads TGTGCCAGTAGTATAAAGGTTGGGGGGGTAGGTCAGCCCCAGCATTTT. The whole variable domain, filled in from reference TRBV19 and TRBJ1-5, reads DGGITQSPKYLFRKEGQNVTLSCEQNLNHDAMYWYRQDPGQGLRLIYYSQIVNDFQKGDIAEGYSVSREKKESFPLTVTSAQKNPTAFYLCASSIKVGGVGQPQHFGDGTRLSIL.

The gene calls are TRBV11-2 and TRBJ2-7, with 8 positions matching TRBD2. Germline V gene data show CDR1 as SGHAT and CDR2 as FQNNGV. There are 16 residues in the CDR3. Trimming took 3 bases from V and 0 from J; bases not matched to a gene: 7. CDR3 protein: CASSFRLARSSYEQYF. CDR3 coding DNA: TGTGCCAGCAGCTTCCGACTAGCGAGGAGCTCCTACGAGCAGTACTTC.

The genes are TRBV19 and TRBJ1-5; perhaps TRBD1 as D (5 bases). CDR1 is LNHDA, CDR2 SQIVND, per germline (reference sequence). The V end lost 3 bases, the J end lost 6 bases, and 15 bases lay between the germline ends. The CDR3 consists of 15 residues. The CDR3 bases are TGTGCCAGTAGTATCGCGGGGCTGGTCGGTCAGCCCCAGCATTTT. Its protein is CASSIAGLVGQPQHF.